This TCR beta chain stems from a study of T cells in Graves' hyperthyroidism and ophthalmopathy. Study-wide findings and caveats: In the blood, most expanded thyroid clonotypes above 0.001 appeared as well. Ophthalmopathy was model-predicted a median about six months pre-onset.

Hyperthyroidism, newly diagnosed and lasting under 2 months, affected patients aged 18 to 65. Patients with uncontrolled infections, other autoimmune diseases, pregnancy or lactation were excluded. The investigators amplified TCR beta CDR3 regions from RNA transcripts. Initially, a first-round RT-PCR of the TCR CDR3 employed the HTBI primer set. Each CDR3 protein gets one entry after TCRdb re-called the multiplex PCR reads with MiXCR. The sample lists approximately 600,000 distinct CDR3 sequences, around 13% occurring once. With regard to this clonotype: What it recognizes is unknown.

This receptor was identified in a woman aged 25 to 39 with Graves' hyperthyroidism that later progressed to Graves' ophthalmopathy. The sequenced material came from blood.

The CDR3 DNA is TGTGCCAGCAGCTCGGTGGTTGGGGCCTCCGAGCAGTACTTC. It specifies CASSSVVGASEQYF. V is TRBV13 and J is TRBJ2-7, with D possibly matching TRBD1 (5 bases). With 4 bases removed from V and 6 bases from J, the gap between germline ends came to 16 bases. From germline, CDR1 is PRHDT and CDR2 FYEKMQ (reference sequence). The CDR3 runs to 14 residues.